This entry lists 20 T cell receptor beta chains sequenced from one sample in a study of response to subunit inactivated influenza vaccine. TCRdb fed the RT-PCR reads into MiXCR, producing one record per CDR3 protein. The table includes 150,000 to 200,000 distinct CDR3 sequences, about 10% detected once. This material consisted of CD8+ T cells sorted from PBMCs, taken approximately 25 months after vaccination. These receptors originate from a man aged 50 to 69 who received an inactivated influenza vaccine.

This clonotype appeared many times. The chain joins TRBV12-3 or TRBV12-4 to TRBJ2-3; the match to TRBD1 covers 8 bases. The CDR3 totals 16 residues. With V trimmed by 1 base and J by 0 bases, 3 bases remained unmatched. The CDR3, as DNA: TGTGCCAGCAGTTTAGTTACAGGGGGAAGCACAGATACGCAGTATTTT. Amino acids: CASSLVTGGSTDTQYF.

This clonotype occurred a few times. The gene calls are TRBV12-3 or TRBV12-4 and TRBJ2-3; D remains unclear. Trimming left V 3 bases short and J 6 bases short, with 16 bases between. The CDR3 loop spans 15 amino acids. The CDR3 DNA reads TGTGCCAGCAGTTTCGAGGACCGCCTCGGTGATACGCAGTATTTT. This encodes CASSFEDRLGDTQYF.

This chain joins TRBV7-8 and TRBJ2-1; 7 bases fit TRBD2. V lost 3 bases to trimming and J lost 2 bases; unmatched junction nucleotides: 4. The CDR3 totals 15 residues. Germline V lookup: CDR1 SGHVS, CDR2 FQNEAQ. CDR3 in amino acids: CASSFRDYPYNEQFF. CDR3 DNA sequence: TGTGCCAGCAGCTTCCGGGACTACCCCTACAATGAGCAGTTCTTC.

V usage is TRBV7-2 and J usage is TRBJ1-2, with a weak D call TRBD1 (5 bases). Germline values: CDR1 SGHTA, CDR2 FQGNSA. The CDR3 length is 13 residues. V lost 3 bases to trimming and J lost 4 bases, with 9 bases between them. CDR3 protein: CASSFGTAYGYTF. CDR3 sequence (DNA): TGTGCCAGCAGCTTCGGGACGGCCTATGGCTACACCTTC.

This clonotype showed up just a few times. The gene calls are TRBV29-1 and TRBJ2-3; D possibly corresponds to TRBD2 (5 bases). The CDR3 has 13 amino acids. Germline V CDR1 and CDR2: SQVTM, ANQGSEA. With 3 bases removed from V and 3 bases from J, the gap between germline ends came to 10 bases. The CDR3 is CSVERETTDTQYF. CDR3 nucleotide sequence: TGCAGCGTTGAGAGGGAAACTACAGATACGCAGTATTTT.

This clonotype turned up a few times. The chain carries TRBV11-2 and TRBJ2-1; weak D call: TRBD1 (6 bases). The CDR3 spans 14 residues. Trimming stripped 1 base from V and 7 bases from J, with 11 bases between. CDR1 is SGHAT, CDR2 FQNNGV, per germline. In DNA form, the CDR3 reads TGTGCCAGCAGCTTAGGGGGGCCGTGGAATGAGCAGTTCTTC. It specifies CASSLGGPWNEQFF.

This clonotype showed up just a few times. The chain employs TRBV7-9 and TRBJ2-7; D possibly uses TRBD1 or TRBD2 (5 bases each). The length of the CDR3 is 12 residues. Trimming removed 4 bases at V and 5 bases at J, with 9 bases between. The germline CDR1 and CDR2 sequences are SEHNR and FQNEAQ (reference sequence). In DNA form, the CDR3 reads TGTGCCAGCAGCTCGGGACCCCACGAGCAGTACTTC. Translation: CASSSGPHEQYF.

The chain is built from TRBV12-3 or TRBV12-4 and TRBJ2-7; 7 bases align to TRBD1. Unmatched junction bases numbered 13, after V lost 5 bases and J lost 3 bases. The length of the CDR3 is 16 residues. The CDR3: CASSEHLSTGYYEQYF. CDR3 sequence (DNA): TGTGCCAGCAGTGAACACCTTTCGACAGGGTACTACGAGCAGTACTTC.

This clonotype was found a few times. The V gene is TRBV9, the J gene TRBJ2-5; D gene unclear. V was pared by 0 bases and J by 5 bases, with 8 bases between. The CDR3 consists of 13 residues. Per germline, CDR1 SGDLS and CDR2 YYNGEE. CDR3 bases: TGTGCCAGCAGCGTAGAGCCGCAGGAGACCCAGTACTTC. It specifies CASSVEPQETQYF.

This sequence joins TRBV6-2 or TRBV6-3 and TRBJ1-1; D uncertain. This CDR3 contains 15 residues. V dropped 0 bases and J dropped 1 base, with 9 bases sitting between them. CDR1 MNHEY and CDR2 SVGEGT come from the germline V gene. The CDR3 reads CASSYSSETNTEAFF. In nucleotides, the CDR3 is TGTGCCAGCAGTTACTCGTCGGAGACGAACACTGAAGCTTTCTTT.

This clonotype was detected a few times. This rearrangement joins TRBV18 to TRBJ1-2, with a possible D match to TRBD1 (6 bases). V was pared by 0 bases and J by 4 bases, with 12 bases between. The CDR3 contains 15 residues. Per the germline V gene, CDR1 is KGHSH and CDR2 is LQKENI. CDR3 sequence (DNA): TGTGCCAGCTCACCACCGTCAGGGGCCTTCTATGGCTACACCTTC. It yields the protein CASSPPSGAFYGYTF.

Here the CDR3 reads CAIGDRGGMNTEAFF. CDR3 in DNA: TGTGCCATCGGGGACAGGGGTGGCATGAACACTGAAGCTTTCTTT. The chain combines TRBV10-3 with TRBJ1-1; 10 positions agree with TRBD1. The germline CDR1 and CDR2 sequences are ENHRY and SYGVKD. V shed 8 bases and J 0 bases; nucleotides not matched to a gene: 6. The CDR3 has 15 residues.

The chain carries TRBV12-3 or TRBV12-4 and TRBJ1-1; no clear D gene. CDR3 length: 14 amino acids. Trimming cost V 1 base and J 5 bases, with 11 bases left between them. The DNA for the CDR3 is TGTGCCAGCAGTTTAGGGGAAGGGATTACTGAAGCTTTCTTT. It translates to CASSLGEGITEAFF.

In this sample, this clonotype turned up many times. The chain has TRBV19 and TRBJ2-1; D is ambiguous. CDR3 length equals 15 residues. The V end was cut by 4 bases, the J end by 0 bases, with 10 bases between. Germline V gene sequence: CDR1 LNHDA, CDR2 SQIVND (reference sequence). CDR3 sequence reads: CASSSSISSYNEQFF. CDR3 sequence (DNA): TGTGCCAGTAGTAGCTCCATAAGCTCCTACAATGAGCAGTTCTTC.

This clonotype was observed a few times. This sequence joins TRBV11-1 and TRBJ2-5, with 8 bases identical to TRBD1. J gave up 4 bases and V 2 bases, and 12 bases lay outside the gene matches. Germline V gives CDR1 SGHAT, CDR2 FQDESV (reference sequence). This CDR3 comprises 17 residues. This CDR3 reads CASSLYKTGAVGETQYF. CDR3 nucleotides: TGTGCCAGCAGCTTATACAAGACAGGGGCAGTTGGAGAGACCCAGTACTTC.

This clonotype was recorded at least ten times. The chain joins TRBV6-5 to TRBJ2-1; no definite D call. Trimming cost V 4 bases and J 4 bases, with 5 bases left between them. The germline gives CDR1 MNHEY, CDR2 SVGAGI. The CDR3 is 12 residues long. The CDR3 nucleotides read TGTGCCAGCAGTTCACTTTACAATGAGCAGTTCTTC. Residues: CASSSLYNEQFF.

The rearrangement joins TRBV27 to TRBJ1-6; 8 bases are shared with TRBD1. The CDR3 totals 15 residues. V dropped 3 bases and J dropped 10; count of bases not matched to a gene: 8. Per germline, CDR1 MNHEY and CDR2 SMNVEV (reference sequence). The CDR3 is CASSLSQGVASPLHF. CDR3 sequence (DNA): TGTGCCAGCAGTTTGTCACAGGGGGTCGCATCACCCCTCCACTTT.

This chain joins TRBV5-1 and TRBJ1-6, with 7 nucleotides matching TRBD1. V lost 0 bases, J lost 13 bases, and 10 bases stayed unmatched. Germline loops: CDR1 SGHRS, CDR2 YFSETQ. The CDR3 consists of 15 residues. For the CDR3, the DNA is TGCGCCAGCAGCTTGGGGGACAGAACTATTCACCCCCTCCACTTT. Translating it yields CASSLGDRTIHPLHF.

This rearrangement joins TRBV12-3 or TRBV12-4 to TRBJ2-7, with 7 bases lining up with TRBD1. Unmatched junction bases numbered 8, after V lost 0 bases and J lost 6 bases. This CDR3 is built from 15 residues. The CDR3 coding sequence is TGTGCCAGCAGTTTAGCGGTAGTAGGGGGCGGCGAGCAGTACTTC. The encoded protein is CASSLAVVGGGEQYF.

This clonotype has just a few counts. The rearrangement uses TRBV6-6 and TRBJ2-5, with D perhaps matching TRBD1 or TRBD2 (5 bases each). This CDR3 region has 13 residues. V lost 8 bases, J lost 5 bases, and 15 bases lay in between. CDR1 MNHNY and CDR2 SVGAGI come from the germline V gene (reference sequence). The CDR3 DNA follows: TGTGCCAGCGGGACGTACGGGAAGGAGACCCAGTACTTC. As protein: CASGTYGKETQYF.